A single sample gave rise to the 20 T cell receptor beta chains below, sequenced in a study of OX40 agonist ivuxolimab in advanced cancers. The assay was immunoSEQ multiplex PCR, and TCRdb's table has in-frame clones only and misses some. The table lists around 92,000 clones, 94% of them singletons. The input for sequencing was CD4+ or CD8+ T cells sorted from blood, taken in a trial of the OX40 agonist ivuxolimab. All receptors come from an adult with an advanced solid tumor such as melanoma, head and neck, liver or kidney cancer.

This clone occurred once. The chain recombines TRBV4-3 with TRBJ1-2, with 7 bases identical to TRBD1. The V gene end was trimmed by 1 base and the J gene end by 0 bases; junction bases not matched to a gene: 5. Germline V gene sequence: CDR1 LGHNA, CDR2 YSLEER. The CDR3 is made up of 16 amino acids. The chain's CDR3 is CASSQAGGVANYGYTF. The CDR3 DNA is TGCGCCAGCAGCCAAGCAGGGGGGGTGGCTAACTATGGCTACACCTTC.

The chain is built from TRBV28 and TRBJ1-4; D unresolved. Germline V lookup: CDR1 MDHEN, CDR2 SYDVKM. V was pared by 5 bases and J by 7 bases, with 11 bases between. This CDR3 is 13 amino acids long. For the CDR3, the DNA is TGTGCCAGCAGTCTGCCGATAGGTGAAAAACTGTTTTTT. Protein: CASSLPIGEKLFF.

This clone came up once. The chain couples TRBV9 to TRBJ2-1; tentatively, D is TRBD2 (6 bases). Trimming took off 1 base at V and 8 bases at J, with 19 bases between the two ends. The CDR3 is 16 amino acids. Germline CDR1 is SGDLS and CDR2 is YYNGEE. The CDR3 region has the DNA TGTGCCAGCAGCGTATTGAGCGGGTGGGGTTGGGATGAGCAGTTCTTC. It yields the protein CASSVLSGWGWDEQFF.

Only one count was recorded for this clone. The chain is built from TRBV10-3 and TRBJ2-1; 13 nucleotides align to TRBD2. The CDR3 has 18 residues. CDR1 is ENHRY, CDR2 SYGVKD, per germline. J gave up 6 bases and V 2 bases, and 10 bases lay outside the gene matches. CDR3 sequence reads: CAISEARRGLAGSNEQFF. The CDR3 region has the DNA TGTGCCATCAGTGAGGCTCGACGGGGACTAGCGGGATCCAATGAGCAGTTCTTC.

This clone was recorded only once. The chain couples TRBV9 to TRBJ1-6; D is uncertain. Trimming removed 0 bases from V and 1 base from J, with 5 bases in between. The CDR3 runs to 15 residues. Germline V gene lookup returns CDR1 SGDLS and CDR2 YYNGEE. The CDR3, as DNA: TGTGCCAGCAGCGTAGGGGGATCCTATAATTCACCCCTCCACTTT. Protein sequence: CASSVGGSYNSPLHF.

The chain uses TRBV21-1 and TRBJ1-5. TRBV21-1 is recorded as a pseudogene. There are 13 residues in the CDR3. The CDR3 DNA is TGTGCCAGCAGCACGCGGGGGCCAGGGGCCCAGCATTTT. This sequence encodes CASSTRGPGAQHF.

This chain connects TRBV6-5 to TRBJ1-5; 9 bases are shared with TRBD1. Germline V lookup: CDR1 MNHEY, CDR2 SVGAGI. The CDR3 is 15 amino acids. Losses at the gene ends were 5 bases for V and 2 bases for J; bases not matched to a gene: 4. The CDR3 sequence: CASSRDRAGNQPQHF. The CDR3 coding sequence is TGTGCCAGCAGTCGGGACAGGGCAGGCAATCAGCCCCAGCATTTT.

The rearrangement uses TRBV11-3 and TRBJ2-3, with unresolved D. Germline V gives CDR1 SGHNT, CDR2 YENEEA. CDR3 length equals 14 residues. Between the trimmed V and J ends, which lost 2 bases and 3 bases, there was a span of 9 bases. CDR3: CASSLIGETDTQYF. The CDR3 DNA follows: TGTGCCAGCAGCTTAATTGGAGAGACAGATACGCAGTATTTT.

The chain employs TRBV5-4 and TRBJ1-2, with D perhaps TRBD1 (6 bases). Trimming removed 4 bases from V and 0 bases from J, with 16 bases in between. Germline V gives CDR1 SGHNT, CDR2 YYREEE (reference sequence). The CDR3 spans 16 residues. The CDR3 reads CASSPRGQDANYGYTF. CDR3 coding DNA: TGTGCCAGCAGCCCTCGGGGGCAGGATGCTAACTATGGCTACACCTTC. The full variable domain, in which reference TRBV5-4 and TRBJ1-2 provide the parts outside the CDR3, is ETGVTQSPTHLIKTRGQQVTLRCSSQSGHNTVSWYQQALGQGPQFIFQYYREEENGRGNFPPRFSGLQFPNYSSELNVNALELDDSALYLCASSPRGQDANYGYTFGSGTRLTVV.

This chain links TRBV28 with TRBJ1-2, with D unresolved. Trimming shortened V by 4 bases and J by 8 bases, and 11 bases separated the two germline ends. This CDR3 contains 12 residues. Germline values: CDR1 MDHEN, CDR2 SYDVKM. In DNA form, the CDR3 reads TGTGCCAGCAGTTCAGGTCTGAGAGGCTACACCTTC. Protein sequence: CASSSGLRGYTF.

The DNA of the CDR3 is TGTGCCATCAGTGAGTCGGGGCGGGAGAACAATGAGCAGTTCTTC. It codes for CAISESGRENNEQFF. V usage is TRBV10-3 and J usage is TRBJ2-1; 7 positions match TRBD2. With 0 bases clipped from V and 5 bases from J, the junction kept 4 bases outside the gene matches. CDR3 length: 15 residues. Germline CDR1 reads ENHRY; CDR2 reads SYGVKD.

J is TRBJ2-3 and V is TRBV19; D is possibly TRBD1 (6 bases). There are 14 residues in the CDR3. Trimming took off 5 bases at V and 0 bases at J, with 9 bases between the two ends. Looked up from germline, CDR1 is LNHDA and CDR2 is SQIVND (reference sequence). The chain's CDR3 is CASSQGHSTDTQYF. The DNA of the CDR3 is TGTGCCAGTAGTCAGGGACATAGCACAGATACGCAGTATTTT.

V is TRBV7-2 and J is TRBJ2-1; 7 positions match TRBD1. The V and J ends lost 8 bases and 12 bases, in that order; junction bases with no gene match: 19. CDR1 is SGHTA and CDR2 is FQGNSA in the germline V gene. CDR3 size: 15 residues. CDR3 in DNA: TGTGCCAGCGGCCCGGACAGGAACTCCTACCAAGGGCAGTTCTTC. Its translation: CASGPDRNSYQGQFF.

The V call is TRBV4-3, the J call TRBJ2-1; D unclear. V was shortened by 0 bases and J by 0 bases, with 12 bases between the two germline ends. Germline values: CDR1 LGHNA, CDR2 YSLEER. The CDR3 loop spans 17 amino acids. DNA for the CDR3: TGCGCCAGCAGCCAAGAGGGTACCCTGAGCTCCTACAATGAGCAGTTCTTC. This gives the protein CASSQEGTLSSYNEQFF.

The rearrangement uses TRBV7-8 and TRBJ1-2; a weak D match, TRBD1 (6 bases). The CDR3 consists of 14 residues. Trimming removed 1 base from V and 4 bases from J, with 10 bases in between. In germline, CDR1 is SGHVS, CDR2 FQNEAQ. CDR3 in amino acids: CASSLEGGTYGYTF. The CDR3 DNA follows: TGTGCCAGCAGCTTAGAGGGGGGGACCTATGGCTACACCTTC.

The V and J genes are TRBV6-1 and TRBJ2-7, with D uncertain. Germline V gene data show CDR1 as MNHNS and CDR2 as SASEGT. V was shortened by 3 bases and J by 2 bases, with 8 bases between the two germline ends. The CDR3 covers 13 residues. CDR3 sequence reads: CASSEEQTYEQYF. The CDR3 DNA is TGTGCCAGCAGTGAGGAACAGACCTACGAGCAGTACTTC.

This sequence joins TRBV27 and TRBJ2-7, with 9 bases aligning to TRBD1. Looked up from germline, CDR1 is MNHEY and CDR2 is SMNVEV (reference sequence). With V trimmed by 6 bases and J by 0 bases, 9 bases remained unmatched. This CDR3 contains 16 residues. DNA of the CDR3: TGTGCCAGCAGGACAACAGGGGGCCGGAGCTCCTACGAGCAGTACTTC. It is translated as CASRTTGGRSSYEQYF.

This chain uses TRBV6-5 with TRBJ1-1; D is undetermined. CDR1 and CDR2 from the germline V gene are MNHEY and SVGAGI. The length of the CDR3 is 14 residues. Trimming took 2 bases from V and 0 from J, leaving 7 bases between them. The DNA of the CDR3 is TGTGCCAGCAGTTACGGTCCCATGAACACTGAAGCTTTCTTT. This sequence encodes CASSYGPMNTEAFF.

V is TRBV7-3 and J is TRBJ1-2; D is ambiguous. V lost 5 bases and J 5 bases, leaving 12 bases between the germline ends. The CDR3 loop spans 13 amino acids. Germline assignment: CDR1 SGHTA and CDR2 FQGTGA. The CDR3 DNA is TGTGCCAGCAGCCCGTCGAATGGGTATGGCTACACCTTC. Its translation: CASSPSNGYGYTF.

The chain joins TRBV5-4 to TRBJ1-3; D may be TRBD1 (5 bases). The germline V and J ends were trimmed by 4 bases and 0 bases, with 11 bases remaining between them. This CDR3 comprises 15 residues. The germline gives CDR1 SGHNT, CDR2 YYREEE (reference sequence). CDR3 loop: CASSRDGNSGNTIYF. The DNA of the CDR3 is TGTGCCAGCAGCCGGGACGGCAACTCTGGAAACACCATATATTTT.